Below, 20 T cell receptor beta chains from the same sample are listed, as sequenced in a study of T-cell memory formation after mild COVID-19. TCRdb reprocessed the 5' RACE reads via MiXCR and lists one record per CDR3 protein. The sample has roughly 130,000 distinct CDR3 sequences; about a sixth are singletons. Sequences were obtained from PBMCs or a T cell subset sorted from them (not recorded which). Source of these receptors: a man younger than 35 who had mild COVID-19 (a few samples of this study predate the infection). Cell type and time point are not known.

The chain is built from TRBV2 and TRBJ2-6; D ambiguous. This CDR3 is 15 amino acids long. Trimming cost V 3 bases and J 5 bases, with 11 bases left between them. Germline CDR1 reads SNHLY; CDR2 reads FYNNEI. CDR3 DNA sequence: TGTGCCAGCAGTGAGTCTACCCTGAGGGCCAACGTCCTGACTTTC. Its translation is CASSESTLRANVLTF.

This clonotype has a count of ten or more. The chain uses TRBV7-8 and TRBJ2-3; 9 nucleotides agree with TRBD1. Germline CDR1 and CDR2: SGHVS and FQNEAQ. V gave up 2 bases and J gave up 4 bases; unmatched junction bases: 7. The CDR3 consists of 16 residues. CDR3 bases: TGTGCCAGCAGCTTAACACAGGGGGCGGTCTCAGATACGCAGTATTTT. This gives the protein CASSLTQGAVSDTQYF. The full variable domain, with the rest looked up from reference TRBV7-8 and TRBJ2-3, is GAGVSQSPRYKVAKRGQDVALRCDPISGHVSLFWYQQALGQGPEFLTYFQNEAQLDKSGLPSDRFFAERPEGSVSTLKIQRTQQEDSAVYLCASSLTQGAVSDTQYFGPGTRLTVL.

This clonotype was detected ten times or more. The CDR3 DNA sequence: TGTGCCAGCAGCACTCCCCCTAGCGGGGGATTCACAGATACGCAGTATTTT. This codes for CASSTPPSGGFTDTQYF. This sequence joins TRBV7-2 and TRBJ2-3, with 10 bases that match TRBD2. The CDR3 extends over 17 amino acids. After removal of 5 bases from V and 2 bases from J, the junction contained 10 bases not matched to a gene. The germline gives CDR1 SGHTA, CDR2 FQGNSA.

This clonotype has only a few counts. This chain links TRBV4-1 with TRBJ1-3, with TRBD1 as a possible D gene (5 bases). The V end was cut by 0 bases, the J end by 7 bases, with 10 bases between. The CDR3 is made up of 14 amino acids. Germline CDR1 reads MGHRA; CDR2 reads YSYEKL. The CDR3 spells CASSQERGRNTIYF. CDR3 sequence (DNA): TGCGCCAGCAGCCAAGAGCGGGGACGGAACACCATATATTTT.

The chain has TRBV5-4 and TRBJ2-7; 9 nucleotides line up with TRBD1. CDR3 length: 15 residues. The V gene's germline CDR1 is SGHNT and CDR2 YYREEE (reference sequence). J gave up 2 bases and V 4 bases, and 7 bases lay outside the gene matches. The CDR3 bases are TGTGCCAGCAGCCAAGAGGGACAGGGAGCCTACGAGCAGTACTTC. Protein product: CASSQEGQGAYEQYF.

This chain connects TRBV18 to TRBJ1-3; a possible D gene is TRBD1 (5 bases). Germline assignment: CDR1 KGHSH and CDR2 LQKENI. Deletions cut 2 bases from V and 2 bases from J, with 13 bases between. The CDR3 totals 16 residues. CDR3 nucleotides: TGTGCCAGCTCACCATCGTCGCCGGGGGCTGGAAACACCATATATTTT. Translated, it gives CASSPSSPGAGNTIYF.

This clonotype was counted a few times. The rearrangement joins TRBV15 to TRBJ2-1; D is unclear. Germline V gene data show CDR1 as LNHNV and CDR2 as YYDKDF (reference sequence). The CDR3 extends over 16 amino acids. V was clipped by 0 bases and J by 0 bases, with 9 bases between them. Here the CDR3 reads CATSREAASSYNEQFF. CDR3 bases: TGTGCCACCAGCAGAGAGGCGGCTAGCTCCTACAATGAGCAGTTCTTC.

This clonotype showed up just a few times. The chain employs TRBV12-3 or TRBV12-4 and TRBJ2-2, with TRBD2 matching over 7 bases. V was clipped by 8 bases and J by 4 bases; unmatched bases: 7. The CDR3 is 14 residues long. CDR3 bases: TGTGCCAGCGTACGGGGGGAGGGCACCGGGGAGCTGTTTTTT. Its translation is CASVRGEGTGELFF.

The chain carries TRBV7-2 and TRBJ2-5; 8 nucleotides align to TRBD2. V was pared by 6 bases and J by 2 bases, with 11 bases of the junction left unmatched. Germline loops: CDR1 SGHTA, CDR2 FQGNSA. The CDR3 has 16 amino acids. Here the CDR3 reads CASSLASAGGQETQYF. DNA of the CDR3: TGTGCCAGCAGTCTAGCCAGCGCGGGGGGACAAGAGACCCAGTACTTC.

To note about this clonotype: One end of the junction fails to match germline, which may point to a read error. The V gene is TRBV7-7, the J gene TRBJ2-3, with D unclear. This CDR3 is built from 14 residues. CDR1 SSHAT and CDR2 FNYEAQ come from the germline V gene (reference sequence). CDR3 coding DNA: TGTGCTAGCAGCTTAGGCCGGGTCACAGATACGCAGTATTTT. It codes for CASSLGRVTDTQYF.

Only a few counts were recorded for this clonotype. The genes are TRBV27 and TRBJ2-1; D is ambiguous. V gave up 2 bases and J gave up 0 bases, with 8 bases separating them. The CDR3 length is 15 residues. The germline V gene has CDR1 MNHEY and CDR2 SMNVEV (reference sequence). The CDR3 protein is CASSLGRSSYNEQFF. The CDR3, as DNA: TGTGCCAGCAGTTTAGGGCGAAGCTCCTACAATGAGCAGTTCTTC.

The chain links TRBV7-2 to TRBJ2-1; 8 nucleotides agree with TRBD2. V lost 6 bases to trimming and J lost 4 bases; unmatched junction nucleotides: 11. This CDR3 is 16 amino acids long. The V gene's germline CDR1 is SGHTA and CDR2 FQGNSA. As DNA, the CDR3 is TGTGCCAGCAGGGGATCGGGGGGGGTGTCTTACAATGAGCAGTTCTTC. This codes for CASRGSGGVSYNEQFF.

The rearrangement uses TRBV3-1 and TRBJ2-3, with 8 bases fitting TRBD2. Germline CDR1 reads LGHDT; CDR2 reads YNNKEL (reference sequence). V was pared by 1 base and J by 4 bases, with 7 bases of the junction left unmatched. This CDR3 is 16 amino acids long. The CDR3 reads CASSQGGGIPSDTQYF. The CDR3 bases are TGTGCCAGCAGCCAAGGCGGGGGGATCCCGTCAGATACGCAGTATTTT.

This clonotype was observed many times. This chain uses TRBV7-8 with TRBJ2-5, with D uncertain. The germline CDR1 and CDR2 sequences are SGHVS and FQNEAQ. Trimming shortened V by 5 bases and J by 7 bases, and 11 bases separated the two germline ends. The CDR3 has 12 amino acids. CDR3 sequence (DNA): TGTGCCAGCAGCCCTCCCCCCTGGACCCAGTACTTC. This gives the protein CASSPPPWTQYF.

This clonotype was counted a few times. This rearrangement joins TRBV5-1 to TRBJ2-3, with 9 bases aligning to TRBD1. Losses at the gene ends were 4 bases for V and 11 bases for J; bases not matched to a gene: 11. CDR3 length: 14 amino acids. Looked up from germline, CDR1 is SGHRS and CDR2 is YFSETQ. CDR3 sequence (DNA): TGCGCCAGCAGCCATCCGGGACAGGGATTCGTGCAGTATTTT. As protein: CASSHPGQGFVQYF.

The sample holds a few counts of this clonotype. The CDR3 protein is CASSPGGRLGTEAFF. In DNA form, the CDR3 reads TGTGCCAGCAGCCCCGGGGGCAGGTTGGGCACTGAAGCTTTCTTT. The chain has TRBV7-9 and TRBJ1-1; D is perhaps TRBD1 (6 bases). The CDR3 has 15 amino acids. CDR1 and CDR2 (germline): SEHNR, FQNEAQ (reference sequence). Trimming left V 5 bases short and J 4 bases short, with 17 bases between.

This clonotype came up a few times. The genes are TRBV20-1 and TRBJ1-6; D not resolved. V was cut by 0 bases and J by 0 bases, with 12 bases left in between. CDR3 length equals 17 residues. Germline V gives CDR1 DFQATT, CDR2 SNEGSKA (reference sequence). The CDR3 bases are TGCAGTGCTAGAGAACGTGGCAGGAGCTCCTATAATTCACCCCTCCACTTT. It is translated as CSARERGRSSYNSPLHF.

The V gene is TRBV7-2, the J gene TRBJ1-1, with D hard to call. Germline V gene lookup returns CDR1 SGHTA and CDR2 FQGNSA. Trimming removed 10 bases at V and 1 base at J, with 13 bases between. The CDR3 totals 13 residues. CDR3 in DNA: TGTGCCATCAAGGGTCGACAGAACACTGAAGCTTTCTTT. It encodes CAIKGRQNTEAFF.

A few counts support this clonotype. V is TRBV11-3 and J is TRBJ2-1; D is uncertain. This CDR3 comprises 14 residues. Germline V lookup: CDR1 SGHNT, CDR2 YENEEA. V dropped 5 bases and J dropped 6 bases, with 14 bases sitting between them. The CDR3 region is CASSREVGFNEQFF. The CDR3, as DNA: TGTGCCAGCAGCCGAGAGGTCGGATTCAATGAGCAGTTCTTC.

V gene TRBV5-1 combines with J gene TRBJ2-5, with 7 positions matching TRBD2. CDR3 length: 16 amino acids. Germline CDR1 reads SGHRS; CDR2 reads YFSETQ. Germline trimming cut 3 bases from V and 5 bases from J; bases unmatched to any gene: 13. CDR3 region: CASSSGSGPPRETQYF. The CDR3 nucleotides are TGCGCCAGCAGCTCGGGTAGCGGGCCACCGAGGGAGACCCAGTACTTC.